This T cell receptor (beta chain) comes out of a study of identical twins. A universal primer binding site was introduced by template switching. The final cDNA contained unique molecular identifiers. In TCRdb, the 5' RACE reads were re-called with MiXCR into one record per CDR3 protein. This sample has approximately 620,000 distinct CDR3 sequences, with roughly 8% found just once. This clonotype was seen a single time. Antigen unknown. Study-wide results and limits: There were fewer insertions in abundant cord blood beta clonotypes, but memory repertoires showed no such pattern. The same donors were not followed; conclusions instead depended on cross-sectional statistical analysis.

The trim removed 0 bases at V and 2 bases at J, leaving 7 bases unmatched. This CDR3 contains 18 residues. CDR1 is SGHAT and CDR2 is FQNNGV in the germline V gene. The same data also contributed to another study, on yellow fever vaccine responses in identical twins.

Sequenced sample: PBMCs. The rearrangement uses TRBV11-2 and TRBJ2-6; the match to TRBD1 covers 7 bases. This clonotype was obtained from a woman aged 18-29 years in good health. Here the CDR3 DNA reads TGTGCCAGCAGCTTAGAGGAGACAGGGCGTCCTGGGGCCAACGTCCTGACTTTC. This encodes CASSLEETGRPGANVLTF.